The present TCR beta chain was sequenced within a study of control samples from healthy donors and cancer patients. Sequencing was performed with immunoSEQ multiplex PCR; in TCRdb, only in-frame clones are kept and a portion is missing. The table includes approximately 76,000 clones, 65% to 90% detected once. There are 16 residues in the CDR3. CDR1 and CDR2 (germline): LGHNA, YNFKEQ. V lost 0 bases, J lost 3 bases, and 11 bases lay in between. This clonotype was sampled from a man between 60 and 75 years old with head and neck cancer. Sequencing used PBMCs. V is TRBV4-2 and J is TRBJ1-4; no firm D call. CDR3 in DNA: TGTGCCAGCAGCCAAGATAACTCCGAAGCTAATGAAAAACTGTTTTTT. Its protein product is CASSQDNSEANEKLFF.